This TCR beta chain emerged from a study of shared clonotypes between healthy human individuals. Produced via immunoSEQ multiplex PCR; TCRdb's table is partial and in-frame only. This table has roughly 720,000 clones, 90% appearing once. CDR3 length: 16 amino acids. The V end was cut by 1 base, the J end by 3 bases, with 14 bases between. From germline, CDR1 is SGHTS and CDR2 YDEGEE. The chain carries TRBV5-8 and TRBJ1-5; maybe TRBD1 (5 bases). The sequencing input was memory CD8+ T cells from PBMCs. Subset denoted: CD45RO+ cells pooled with CCR7-negative TemRA cells. The receptor comes from a man aged 18 to 30 in good health. Some clones in this sample may be carry-over from other donors' samples. CDR3 in amino acids: CASSLLAGGINQPQHF. DNA for the CDR3: TGTGCCAGCAGCTTGTTGGCGGGGGGGATCAATCAGCCCCAGCATTTT.